These 18 T cell receptor beta chains came from one sample sequenced in a study of shared clonotypes between healthy human individuals. TCRdb keeps only in-frame clones here, not all; method: immunoSEQ multiplex PCR. The table lists about 490,000 clones, roughly 85% of them singletons, with over 9.5% in the top ten. The sequenced sample consisted of PBMCs. The source is a woman aged 40 to 49 in good health. Some clones in this sample may be carry-over from other donors' samples.

This clone was detected a few times. The gene calls are TRBV11-2 and TRBJ2-7; 10 bases agree with TRBD2. Germline CDR1 is SGHAT and CDR2 is FQNNGV. The CDR3 is made up of 14 amino acids. The J segment lost 12 bases and the V segment lost 7 bases, leaving 15 bases of the junction unmatched. The CDR3 DNA sequence: TGTGCCAGCACCGCAGCGGGAGGGCCGAGGGGTGTGTACTTC. This encodes CASTAAGGPRGVYF. The full variable domain, with the rest looked up from reference TRBV11-2 and TRBJ2-7, is EAGVAQSPRYKIIEKRQSVAFWCNPISGHATLYWYQQILGQGPKLLIQFQNNGVVDDSQLPKDRFSAERLKGVDSTLKIQPAKLEDSAVYLCASTAAGGPRGVYFGPGTRLTVT.

This chain joins TRBV7-8 and TRBJ1-1, with a weak D call TRBD1 (6 bases). Germline V gives CDR1 SGHVS, CDR2 FQNEAQ. V was cut by 5 bases and J by 5 bases, with 15 bases left in between. The CDR3 sequence is 14 residues long. CDR3 in DNA: TGTGCCAGCAGCCGATTGGGGGGGGCGACTGAAGCTTTCTTT. Protein: CASSRLGGATEAFF.

V usage is TRBV18 and J usage is TRBJ1-1; tentative D call: TRBD1 (6 bases). V lost 5 bases to trimming and J lost 5 bases, with 15 bases between them. This CDR3 region has 14 residues. CDR1 KGHSH and CDR2 LQKENI come from the germline V gene. In DNA, the CDR3 is TGTGCCAGCTCATTCGCCACAGGGAAAACTGAAGCTTTCTTT. It is translated as CASSFATGKTEAFF. Full variable domain (missing parts from reference TRBV18 and TRBJ1-1): NAGVMQNPRHLVRRRGQEARLRCSPMKGHSHVYWYRQLPEEGLKFMVYLQKENIIDESGMPKERFSAEFPKEGPSILRIQQVVRGDSAAYFCASSFATGKTEAFFGQGTRLTVV.

The chain recombines TRBV6-4 with TRBJ2-1; no clear D gene. Trimming left V 6 bases short and J 0 bases short, with 12 bases between. The CDR3 is 15 residues long. Per germline, CDR1 MRHNA and CDR2 SNTAGT. The CDR3 DNA reads as TGTGCCAGCAGACCTCGGAGTGGCTCCTACAATGAGCAGTTCTTC. Protein sequence: CASRPRSGSYNEQFF.

The chain carries TRBV6-1 and TRBJ2-1, with D maybe TRBD1 (6 bases). Germline lookup yields CDR1 MNHNS and CDR2 SASEGT. The CDR3 length is 14 residues. V was shortened by 10 bases and J by 7 bases, with 20 bases between the two germline ends. The CDR3 sequence is CATNNAGVTNEQFF. The CDR3 DNA reads TGTGCCACCAACAACGCAGGGGTTACGAATGAGCAGTTCTTC.

The gene calls are TRBV4-2 and TRBJ1-4; D not certain. The CDR3 length is 14 residues. Trimming stripped 0 bases from V and 8 bases from J, with 10 bases between. Germline CDR1 is LGHNA and CDR2 is YNFKEQ. The CDR3 DNA reads as TGTGCCAGCAGCCAAGATAAGGCCCCAGAAAAACTGTTTTTT. This gives the protein CASSQDKAPEKLFF.

The gene calls are TRBV18 and TRBJ2-1; TRBD2 aligns across 12 bases. The ends lost 8 bases at V and 7 bases at J; junction bases unmatched: 12. The CDR3 loop spans 16 amino acids. The germline gives CDR1 KGHSH, CDR2 LQKENI. CDR3 sequence (DNA): TGTGCCAGCGCCGACCCGACTAGCGGGAGAACGAATGAGCAGTTCTTC. It encodes CASADPTSGRTNEQFF. Drawing the rest from reference TRBV18 and TRBJ2-1, the complete variable domain is NAGVMQNPRHLVRRRGQEARLRCSPMKGHSHVYWYRQLPEEGLKFMVYLQKENIIDESGMPKERFSAEFPKEGPSILRIQQVVRGDSAAYFCASADPTSGRTNEQFFGPGTRLTVL.

The rearrangement joins TRBV19 to TRBJ2-1; 10 bases match TRBD1. Germline lookup yields CDR1 LNHDA and CDR2 SQIVND (reference sequence). This CDR3 contains 14 residues. The ends lost 7 bases at V and 5 bases at J; junction bases unmatched: 5. Written as DNA, the CDR3 is TGTGCCAGTAAGAAGGACAGGGGGGACAATGAGCAGTTCTTC. This sequence encodes CASKKDRGDNEQFF.

This clone showed up just a few times. V and J are TRBV7-9 and TRBJ2-7; D is uncertain. This CDR3 has 13 amino acids. Between the trimmed V and J ends, which lost 2 bases and 1 base, there was a span of 6 bases. CDR1 SEHNR and CDR2 FQNEAQ come from the germline V gene (reference sequence). CDR3 residues: CASSLIVSYEQYF. The CDR3 coding sequence is TGTGCCAGCAGCTTAATAGTATCCTACGAGCAGTACTTC.

J is TRBJ2-2 and V is TRBV19; a weak D match, TRBD1 (7 bases). This CDR3 has 17 amino acids. Trimming shortened V by 6 bases and J by 7 bases, and 24 bases separated the two germline ends. Germline CDR1 LNHDA, CDR2 SQIVND (reference sequence). The CDR3 DNA is TGTGCCAGTAGCCCCGACTACAGGGGTTTGGGGGGCGGGGAGCTGTTTTTT. Protein product: CASSPDYRGLGGGELFF.

The rearrangement uses TRBV6-1 and TRBJ2-3; TRBD1 or TRBD2 may be the D gene (7 bases each). V lost 2 bases, J lost 3 bases, and 12 bases lay in between. The CDR3 has 15 amino acids. CDR1 MNHNS and CDR2 SASEGT come from the germline V gene. The CDR3 DNA follows: TGTGCCAGCAGTGAACACAGGGGAGGGACAGATACGCAGTATTTT. This sequence encodes CASSEHRGGTDTQYF.

This clone was seen just once. The chain uses TRBV5-1 and TRBJ2-7; D possibly matches TRBD1 or TRBD2 (6 bases each). Germline V lookup: CDR1 SGHRS, CDR2 YFSETQ. The CDR3 is 14 residues long. V was cut by 0 bases and J by 5 bases, with 12 bases left in between. The CDR3 bases are TGCGCCAGCAGCTTGGAAGCAGGGGAGGACGAGCAGTACTTC. Its translation is CASSLEAGEDEQYF.

The rearrangement links TRBV16 to TRBJ1-1; no reliable D call. This CDR3 is built from 14 residues. Germline loops: CDR1 KGHSY, CDR2 FQNENV. Trimming cost V 5 bases and J 4 bases, with 14 bases left between them. The DNA for the CDR3 is TGTGCCAGCAGCGCTAGCCAATACGGCACTGAAGCTTTCTTT. It yields the protein CASSASQYGTEAFF.

This clone was recorded once. CDR3 residues: CASSRSLGYGYTF. CDR3 DNA sequence: TGTGCCAGTAGTAGGTCCCTTGGGTATGGCTACACCTTC. The V and J genes are TRBV19 and TRBJ1-2; no definite D call. The CDR3 consists of 13 residues. V was trimmed by 4 bases and J by 5 bases, leaving 11 bases between them. Germline V gene lookup returns CDR1 LNHDA and CDR2 SQIVND (reference sequence).

The chain employs TRBV19 and TRBJ2-5; D tentatively fits TRBD1 or TRBD2 (5 bases each). CDR1 and CDR2 from the germline V gene are LNHDA and SQIVND (reference sequence). V shed 7 bases and J shed 2 bases, with 14 bases lying between them. This CDR3 has 14 amino acids. The CDR3 DNA reads as TGTGCCAGTAAGCGGACAACTACACAAGAGACCCAGTACTTC. It specifies CASKRTTTQETQYF.

This clone was observed a few times. V usage is TRBV14 and J usage is TRBJ2-2; 10 bases agree with TRBD2. Germline loops: CDR1 SGHDN, CDR2 FVKESK. The CDR3 spans 15 residues. V gave up 6 bases and J gave up 6 bases; unmatched junction bases: 7. The CDR3 here is CASRASGRAAGELFF. As DNA, the CDR3 is TGTGCCAGCAGGGCGAGCGGGAGGGCCGCCGGGGAGCTGTTTTTT.

The chain combines TRBV30 with TRBJ2-5, with D unresolved. The V end lost 3 bases, the J end lost 6 bases, and 11 bases lay between the germline ends. This CDR3 is 12 amino acids long. Germline V gene lookup returns CDR1 GTSNPN and CDR2 SVGIG (reference sequence). In DNA form, the CDR3 reads TGTGCCTGGAGGGTGGTTACGAAGACCCAGTACTTC. It translates to CAWRVVTKTQYF.

There are a few counts of this clone. The rearrangement links TRBV7-9 to TRBJ1-4; D gene uncertain. CDR1 SEHNR and CDR2 FQNEAQ come from the germline V gene (reference sequence). The CDR3 spans 12 residues. V lost 6 bases to trimming and J lost 2 bases, with 4 bases between them. CDR3: CASSRTNEKLFF. As DNA, the CDR3 is TGTGCCAGCAGTCGCACTAATGAAAAACTGTTTTTT.